A single sample gave rise to the 18 T cell receptor beta chains below, sequenced in a study of T cell changes during pregnancy in multiple sclerosis. Clones were sequenced by immunoSEQ multiplex PCR, and TCRdb holds only the in-frame ones, with some missing. The data show over 40,000 clones, around nine tenths seen once. Here the sequenced sample was peripheral blood, taken in the first trimester of pregnancy. These receptors came from a female donor in good health, enrolled as a control in a pregnancy study.

This clone has just one count. This chain links TRBV6-1 with TRBJ2-7, with unresolved D. Germline V gene sequence: CDR1 MNHNS, CDR2 SASEGT. Trimming shortened V by 3 bases and J by 3 bases, and 15 bases separated the two germline ends. The CDR3 length is 15 residues. CDR3 coding DNA: TGTGCCAGCAGTGAGACCTCACTATCGGTCTACGAGCAGTACTTC. Translation gives CASSETSLSVYEQYF.

Of note for this clone: Other DNA sequences in the sample encode the same CDR3. The chain couples TRBV27 to TRBJ2-7, with TRBD2 matching 8 bases. This CDR3 is 13 amino acids long. V lost 3 bases and J lost 3; bases outside the gene matches: 1. Per germline, CDR1 MNHEY and CDR2 SMNVEV (reference sequence). The CDR3 loop is CASSFRGGYEQYF. The CDR3 DNA is TGTGCCAGCAGTTTCCGGGGGGGCTACGAGCAGTACTTC.

The V gene is TRBV27, the J gene TRBJ2-1, with D possibly TRBD2 on 5 matching bases. The CDR3 has 13 residues. The ends were cut back, 6 bases at V and 8 bases at J, with 14 bases in the middle. Looked up from germline, CDR1 is MNHEY and CDR2 is SMNVEV (reference sequence). The DNA of the CDR3 is TGTGCCAGCAGGCACCCGGGAACATATGAGCAGTTCTTC. Translated, it gives CASRHPGTYEQFF.

CDR3 nucleotide sequence: TGTGCCAGCAGCCGGACAGGGCCAAATGAGCAGTTCTTC. Its protein product is CASSRTGPNEQFF. The V and J genes are TRBV7-2 and TRBJ2-1, with 8 bases fitting TRBD1. The CDR3 spans 13 residues. The V gene end was trimmed by 5 bases and the J gene end by 7 bases; junction bases not matched to a gene: 4. Germline lookup yields CDR1 SGHTA and CDR2 FQGNSA.

The chain couples TRBV28 to TRBJ1-5; 8 bases fit TRBD1. The CDR3 covers 13 residues. Germline V lookup: CDR1 MDHEN, CDR2 SYDVKM. The junction had 2 bases not matched to a gene; V was cut back by 6 bases and J by 4 bases. CDR3 sequence (DNA): TGTGCCAGCAGGGACAGGGATAATCAGCCCCAGCATTTT. Its protein product is CASRDRDNQPQHF.

This chain links TRBV2 with TRBJ1-4; TRBD1 aligns across 10 bases. There are 16 residues in the CDR3. J was trimmed by 4 bases and V by 5 bases; bases with no gene match: 7. Per the germline V gene, CDR1 is SNHLY and CDR2 is FYNNEI. The CDR3 sequence is CASSPDRGLGNEKLFF. The CDR3 DNA is TGTGCCAGCAGTCCAGACAGGGGGCTTGGTAATGAAAAACTGTTTTTT.

This chain joins TRBV19 and TRBJ1-1, with D perhaps matching TRBD1 (6 bases). Trimming took 3 bases from V and 4 from J, leaving 15 bases between them. Per the germline V gene, CDR1 is LNHDA and CDR2 is SQIVND (reference sequence). The length of the CDR3 is 15 residues. The CDR3 bases are TGTGCCAGTAGTATTGGACCGGGACAAGTCACTGAAGCTTTCTTT. It translates to CASSIGPGQVTEAFF.

This clone was observed a handful of times. The rearrangement uses TRBV6-1 and TRBJ1-5; 7 nucleotides match TRBD1. J gave up 4 bases and V 5 bases, and 8 bases lay outside the gene matches. Germline V CDR1 and CDR2: MNHNS, SASEGT. The CDR3 has 15 residues. In DNA, the CDR3 is TGTGCCAGCAGTCTCAGACAGGGAACGAATCAGCCCCAGCATTTT. Its protein product is CASSLRQGTNQPQHF.

The J gene is TRBJ1-5, the V gene TRBV6-1, with 7 bases fitting TRBD1. This CDR3 has 15 residues. CDR1 and CDR2 (germline): MNHNS, SASEGT. The V and J ends lost 2 bases and 5 bases, in that order; junction bases with no gene match: 6. The CDR3 sequence is CASSENRGRDQPQHF. Written as DNA, the CDR3 is TGTGCCAGCAGTGAAAACAGGGGTAGGGATCAGCCCCAGCATTTT.

The CDR3 coding sequence is TGTGCCAGCAGCTACCCCCCTGGGGGCGGTGCGGCTTTCTTT. Protein: CASSYPPGGGAAFF. This chain uses TRBV7-3 with TRBJ1-1; TRBD1 is a possible D gene (6 bases). The CDR3 is 14 residues long. Germline lookup yields CDR1 SGHTA and CDR2 FQGTGA. The V end lost 4 bases, the J end lost 11 bases, and 20 bases lay between the germline ends.

The V gene is TRBV19, the J gene TRBJ2-5; TRBD2 agrees at 7 bases. CDR1 and CDR2 (germline): LNHDA, SQIVND (reference sequence). CDR3 length: 14 residues. The V gene end was trimmed by 1 base and the J gene end by 3 bases; junction bases not matched to a gene: 2. The CDR3 DNA reads as TGTGCCAGTAGTATAGGGGGACTAAAAGAGACCCAGTACTTC. Translated, it gives CASSIGGLKETQYF.

V and J are TRBV5-6 and TRBJ2-1, with a tentative D call TRBD2 (6 bases). CDR1 SGHDT and CDR2 YYEEEE come from the germline V gene. This CDR3 is 16 amino acids long. Trimming removed 1 base from V and 2 bases from J, with 13 bases in between. The DNA for the CDR3 is TGTGCCAGCAGCTTGCAGGTGGGGACTCCCTACAATGAGCAGTTCTTC. Residues: CASSLQVGTPYNEQFF.

The CDR3 bases are TGTGCCAGCAGCCGGGCCCAGGGTAATGGCTACACCTTC. It yields the protein CASSRAQGNGYTF. The rearrangement uses TRBV7-3 and TRBJ1-2; TRBD1 is a possible D gene (5 bases). V was shortened by 5 bases and J by 6 bases, with 13 bases between the two germline ends. Germline CDR1 is SGHTA and CDR2 is FQGTGA. This CDR3 region has 13 residues.

This chain connects TRBV7-9 to TRBJ2-7, with TRBD2 matching over 7 bases. Looked up from germline, CDR1 is SEHNR and CDR2 is FQNEAQ (reference sequence). The CDR3 runs 16 residues. The V gene end was trimmed by 5 bases and the J gene end by 3 bases; junction bases not matched to a gene: 13. This CDR3 reads CASSPPSGGRFYEQYF. The CDR3, as DNA: TGTGCCAGCAGCCCCCCTAGCGGCGGTCGTTTCTACGAGCAGTACTTC.

The chain recombines TRBV5-3 with TRBJ2-7, with TRBD1 matching 11 bases. TRBV5-3 is flagged as an ORF with uncertain function. Trimming cost V 5 bases and J 5 bases; bases outside gene matches: 6. The CDR3 length is 14 residues. The CDR3 DNA reads as TGTGCCAGAAGTTTTGGACAGGGGGCGAACGAGCAGTACTTC. This translates into CARSFGQGANEQYF.

This chain connects TRBV2 to TRBJ1-5; 11 positions agree with TRBD1. Germline values: CDR1 SNHLY, CDR2 FYNNEI. This CDR3 is 14 amino acids long. Trimming took 6 bases from V and 5 from J; bases not matched to a gene: 3. The CDR3, as DNA: TGTGCCAGCAGGGGGACAGGGGGGTATCAGCCCCAGCATTTT. This encodes CASRGTGGYQPQHF. The complete variable domain, with remaining parts taken from reference TRBV2 and TRBJ1-5, reads EPEVTQTPSHQVTQMGQEVILRCVPISNHLYFYWYRQILGQKVEFLVSFYNNEISEKSEIFDDQFSVERPDGSNFTLKIRSTKLEDSAMYFCASRGTGGYQPQHFGDGTRLSIL.

V usage is TRBV7-2 and J usage is TRBJ2-1; 10 bases fit TRBD2. The CDR3 covers 16 residues. Germline CDR1 and CDR2: SGHTA and FQGNSA. Trimming cost V 8 bases and J 4 bases; bases outside gene matches: 11. The CDR3 DNA reads TGTGCCAGCCGCAATCAGCGGGGGGGTTTATACAATGAGCAGTTCTTC. The encoded protein is CASRNQRGGLYNEQFF.

Only a few counts were recorded for this clone. The V gene is TRBV10-3, the J gene TRBJ1-6; unclear D gene. CDR3 size: 16 residues. V gave up 0 bases and J gave up 0 bases, with 6 bases separating them. The germline gives CDR1 ENHRY, CDR2 SYGVKD. CDR3 sequence: CAISESELSYNSPLHF. CDR3 in DNA: TGTGCCATCAGTGAGTCGGAGCTCTCCTATAATTCACCCCTCCACTTT.